This T cell receptor beta chain was identified in a study of blood T cell repertoires in COVID-19. Study information: Sites across the United States, Italy and Spain contributed samples from acute and convalescent COVID-19. PBMCs, B-cell-depleted T cells, or T cells were the source of the cDNA or gDNA that made up the material.

Those enrolled in Seattle joined during active infection and were followed longitudinally afterward. V was shortened by 4 bases and J by 4 bases, with 19 bases between the two germline ends. Germline V CDR1 and CDR2: SGHRS, YFSETQ. CDR3 length: 16 amino acids. In the authors' methods: Amplification of reference gene primers provided the estimated nucleated cell counts. Sequencing used immunoSEQ multiplex PCR; TCRdb keeps in-frame clones, though not all of them. That table gives V, J and clone size, and the DNA gave D and trimming. The sample has 300,000 to 450,000 clones, 89% seen once; the top ten hold about 3.9%.

Sequenced input: peripheral blood. The chain uses TRBV5-1 and TRBJ2-3, with a tentative D call TRBD2 (5 bases). The receptor comes from a woman aged 55 to 70 with COVID-19, enrolled during active disease. The CDR3 region is CASSPGGVPGADTQYF. CDR3 nucleotides: TGCGCCAGCAGCCCTGGTGGAGTTCCCGGGGCAGATACGCAGTATTTT.